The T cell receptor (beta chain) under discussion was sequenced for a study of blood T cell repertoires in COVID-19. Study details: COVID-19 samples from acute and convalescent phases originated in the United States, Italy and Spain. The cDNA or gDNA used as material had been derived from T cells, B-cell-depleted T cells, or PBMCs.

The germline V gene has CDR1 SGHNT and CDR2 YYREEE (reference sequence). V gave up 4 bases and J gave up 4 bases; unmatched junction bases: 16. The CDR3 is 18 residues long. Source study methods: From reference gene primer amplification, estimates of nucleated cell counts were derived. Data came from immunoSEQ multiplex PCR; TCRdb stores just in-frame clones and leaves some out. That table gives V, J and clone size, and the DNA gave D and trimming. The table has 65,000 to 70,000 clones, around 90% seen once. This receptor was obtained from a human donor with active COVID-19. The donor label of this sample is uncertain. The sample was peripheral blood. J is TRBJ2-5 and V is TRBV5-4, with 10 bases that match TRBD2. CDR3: CASSIIGSSGRAGETQYF. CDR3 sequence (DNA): TGTGCCAGCAGCATAATCGGGTCTAGCGGGAGAGCAGGAGAGACCCAGTACTTC.